This T cell receptor (beta chain) was captured in a study of spatial heterogeneity in lung cancer. About the study: Raw reads contained each unique TCR and UMI combination more than ten times on average.

Every TCR cDNA molecule carried a tag that served as a unique molecular identifier. TCRdb fed the 5' RACE reads into MiXCR, producing one record per CDR3 protein. The repertoire holds 43,000 or so distinct CDR3 sequences, with around 7.1% as singletons. V was trimmed by 4 bases and J by 5 bases, leaving 16 bases between them. The CDR3 contains 16 residues. Germline V gene lookup returns CDR1 SGDLS and CDR2 YYNGEE. The time point denotes: sample taken at primary tumor resection. Without sorting, whole RNA was sequenced from tumor, nontumor lung or frozen PBMC. The cohort: around 79 early-stage, untreated non-small cell lung cancer patients.

Material: PBMCs, obtained at surgery. V and J are TRBV9 and TRBJ2-6; unclear D gene. The origin of this receptor is a female donor with early-stage non-small cell lung cancer. The CDR3 bases are TGTGCCAGCAGCCCCCCGGACCTTTATAGGGCCAACGTCCTGACTTTC. Protein sequence: CASSPPDLYRANVLTF.